The 14 T cell receptor beta chains given below trace back to one sample, sequenced in a study of STAT5B mutations in CD4+ large granular lymphocyte leukemia. Profiling relied on immunoSEQ multiplex PCR, and the TCRdb table lists in-frame clones only, not all of them. The sample records roughly 34,000 clones, roughly 79% being singletons. The sequencing input was CD4+ T cells from blood buffy coats. Receptors originate from a human donor in good health.

The sample holds one count of this clone. The rearrangement links TRBV7-2 to TRBJ2-2; D is perhaps TRBD2 (5 bases). Germline-derived CDR1 and CDR2 are SGHTA and FQGNSA. The ends were cut back, 5 bases at V and 8 bases at J, with 9 bases in the middle. This CDR3 contains 12 residues. CDR3 region: CASSPIAGELFF. DNA of the CDR3: TGTGCCAGCAGCCCCATAGCGGGGGAGCTGTTTTTT.

V usage is TRBV6-1 and J usage is TRBJ1-1, with 7 nucleotides matching TRBD1. The CDR3 sequence is 16 residues long. The junction had 10 bases not matched to a gene; V was cut back by 4 bases and J by 2 bases. Germline CDR1 MNHNS, CDR2 SASEGT. DNA for the CDR3: TGTGCCAGCAGTGGCTCAGAGACAGGGCTTAACACTGAAGCTTTCTTT. This codes for CASSGSETGLNTEAFF.

The gene calls are TRBV5-4 and TRBJ1-6, with TRBD1 matching over 7 bases. The CDR3 consists of 15 residues. The germline V gene encodes CDR1 SGHNT and CDR2 YYREEE (reference sequence). The V gene end was trimmed by 4 bases and the J gene end by 7 bases; junction bases not matched to a gene: 8. DNA for the CDR3: TGTGCCAGCAGCACCACCAGGGGGTACAATTCACCCCTCCACTTT. The encoded protein is CASSTTRGYNSPLHF.

This chain connects TRBV11-2 to TRBJ2-3; the match to TRBD2 covers 9 bases. The junction had 3 bases not matched to a gene; V was cut back by 1 base and J by 4 bases. Germline V gene lookup returns CDR1 SGHAT and CDR2 FQNNGV. The CDR3 loop spans 15 amino acids. Here the CDR3 DNA reads TGTGCCAGCAGCTTAGGGGCGGGAGGGCCAGATACGCAGTATTTT. Translated, it gives CASSLGAGGPDTQYF.

This rearrangement joins TRBV30 to TRBJ2-1; 10 bases are shared with TRBD2. The CDR3 is made up of 17 amino acids. V was clipped by 2 bases and J by 4 bases; unmatched bases: 11. Germline V gene data show CDR1 as GTSNPN and CDR2 as SVGIG (reference sequence). CDR3 amino acids: CAWSREKLAGTYNEQFF. The CDR3 coding sequence is TGTGCCTGGAGTAGAGAGAAACTAGCGGGAACTTACAATGAGCAGTTCTTC.

The J gene is TRBJ2-2, the V gene TRBV25-1; 9 nucleotides line up with TRBD1. The germline V gene has CDR1 MGHDK and CDR2 SYGVNS. The length of the CDR3 is 16 residues. Germline trimming cut 3 bases from V and 4 bases from J; bases unmatched to any gene: 6. This CDR3 is CASSEGGQGITGELFF. The CDR3 DNA is TGTGCCAGCAGTGAGGGGGGACAGGGTATCACCGGGGAGCTGTTTTTT.

The genes are TRBV21-1 and TRBJ2-1; TRBD1, the table's D call, lacks a check against the DNA. TRBV21-1 is a pseudogene. The CDR3 length is 17 residues. The CDR3 here is CASSNGSGSRSYNEQFF. CDR3 sequence (DNA): TGTGCCAGCAGCAATGGGTCAGGTAGTCGCTCCTACAATGAGCAGTTCTTC.

This clone is a singleton in its sample. The chain is built from TRBV14 and TRBJ2-7; D is ambiguous. Per germline, CDR1 SGHDN and CDR2 FVKESK. The V end lost 6 bases, the J end lost 4 bases, and 13 bases lay between the germline ends. This CDR3 has 13 amino acids. CDR3 nucleotide sequence: TGTGCCAGCAGTCTATACGGACCGTACGAGCAGTACTTC. This sequence encodes CASSLYGPYEQYF.

The chain is built from TRBV7-3 and TRBJ2-1; TRBD2 aligns across 8 bases. There are 17 residues in the CDR3. The junction had 19 bases not matched to a gene; V was cut back by 10 bases and J by 5 bases. Germline V gives CDR1 SGHTA, CDR2 FQGTGA. CDR3 sequence: CAIFKVLLIAGHNEQFF. The CDR3 bases are TGTGCCATTTTTAAGGTCTTGTTAATAGCGGGGCACAATGAGCAGTTCTTC.

V is TRBV6-1 and J is TRBJ1-2, with a possible D match to TRBD1 (6 bases). The V end was cut by 10 bases, the J end by 7 bases, with 22 bases between. This CDR3 comprises 14 residues. Looked up from germline, CDR1 is MNHNS and CDR2 is SASEGT. CDR3 DNA: TGTGCCACCAGACAGGTGGCGGCAACCAGTGGCTACACCTTC. Its protein product is CATRQVAATSGYTF.

The CDR3 reads CASSLRPLANTEAFF. DNA for the CDR3: TGTGCCAGCAGTTTAAGACCCCTAGCTAACACTGAAGCTTTCTTT. J is TRBJ1-1 and V is TRBV6-5; unclear D gene. Per germline, CDR1 MNHEY and CDR2 SVGAGI. Trimming took off 4 bases at V and 2 bases at J, with 14 bases between the two ends. CDR3 length: 15 amino acids.

The chain has TRBV5-1 and TRBJ2-2; 14 nucleotides agree with TRBD2. The germline gives CDR1 SGHRS, CDR2 YFSETQ. V shed 0 bases and J 5 bases; nucleotides not matched to a gene: 6. The CDR3 totals 18 residues. CDR3 residues: CASSLVTSGRAVTGELFF. The CDR3 DNA reads TGCGCCAGCAGCTTGGTGACTAGCGGGAGGGCCGTAACCGGGGAGCTGTTTTTT.

This sequence joins TRBV10-3 and TRBJ2-6, with 8 bases aligning to TRBD2. The J segment lost 3 bases and the V segment lost 0 bases, leaving 7 bases of the junction unmatched. This CDR3 is built from 18 residues. Germline values: CDR1 ENHRY, CDR2 SYGVKD. The CDR3 region is CAISESDGRASGANVLTF. The CDR3 region has the DNA TGTGCCATCAGTGAGTCGGACGGGAGGGCCAGTGGGGCCAACGTCCTGACTTTC.

The chain carries TRBV2 and TRBJ2-3, with no clear D. Germline V gene data show CDR1 as SNHLY and CDR2 as FYNNEI. The CDR3 spans 15 residues. Trimming removed 0 bases from V and 3 bases from J, with 10 bases in between. The CDR3 nucleotides read TGTGCCAGCAGTGAAGCGCTTGGCGGAACAGATACGCAGTATTTT. It yields the protein CASSEALGGTDTQYF.